This T cell receptor (beta chain) comes out of a study of pediatric ulcerative colitis. Overall study findings and caveats: Ulcerative colitis patients shared more blood-rectal clones than controls. In rectum, acute severe colitis had expanded clones and less diversity.

During colonoscopy, one to two rectal pinch biopsies were collected. The survey-level immunoSEQ assay was used. Libraries were prepared by immunoSEQ multiplex PCR; TCRdb keeps only in-frame clonotypes and omits some of them. The table includes approximately 38,000 clones, over 70% detected once. V shed 5 bases, J shed 2 bases, and the junction held 4 bases outside the gene matches. The CDR3 totals 16 residues. In germline, CDR1 is SGDLS, CDR2 YYNGEE. To note about this clone: Its antigen is currently unknown.

This clonotype originated in a boy aged 5-17 years with severe ulcerative colitis. The rearrangement uses TRBV9 and TRBJ2-6; 10 bases match TRBD1. Source material: gut tissue. The CDR3 loop reads CASSGTGAPGANVLTF. The CDR3 DNA follows: TGTGCCAGCAGTGGGACAGGGGCACCTGGGGCCAACGTCCTGACTTTC. Looking up the rest from reference TRBV9 and TRBJ2-6 gives the full variable domain: DSGVTQTPKHLITATGQRVTLRCSPRSGDLSVYWYQQSLDQGLQFLIQYYNGEERAKGNILERFSAQQFPDLHSELNLSSLELGDSALYFCASSGTGAPGANVLTFGAGSRLTVL.